Sequencing of this T cell receptor (beta chain) was carried out in a study of OX40 agonist ivuxolimab in advanced cancers. Assay used: immunoSEQ multiplex PCR; TCRdb lists only in-frame clones, some missing. The sample carries some 52,000 clones, about 93% recorded once. To note about this clone: The antigen remains undetermined.

Findings and caveats of the study: The study found that CD8+ T cells averaged more expanded clones than CD4+. Antigen specificity remained undetermined for the expanded peripheral T cells.

CDR1 is SGHAT and CDR2 is FQNNGV in the germline V gene. The CDR3 runs to 17 residues. V shed 1 base and J 2 bases; nucleotides not matched to a gene: 8. This sample comprised CD4+ or CD8+ T cells sorted from blood, obtained in a trial of the OX40 agonist ivuxolimab. The chain combines TRBV11-2 with TRBJ2-5; 9 nucleotides line up with TRBD2. The receptor was derived from an adult with an advanced solid tumor such as melanoma, head and neck, liver or kidney cancer. The CDR3 DNA follows: TGTGCCAGCAGCTTAGGTAGGGCTAGCGGGAATCAAGAGACCCAGTACTTC. It yields the protein CASSLGRASGNQETQYF. Supplemented by reference TRBV11-2 and TRBJ2-5, the full variable domain reads EAGVAQSPRYKIIEKRQSVAFWCNPISGHATLYWYQQILGQGPKLLIQFQNNGVVDDSQLPKDRFSAERLKGVDSTLKIQPAKLEDSAVYLCASSLGRASGNQETQYFGPGTRLLVL.